The T cell receptor (beta chain) under discussion was sequenced for a study of T-cell reconstitution after alpha-beta-depleted transplantation in children. On this clonotype: No antigen is known for it.

Construction of the TCRbeta library involved unique molecular identifiers. TCRdb fed the PCR reads into MiXCR, producing one record per CDR3 protein. The sample consists of approximately 200,000 distinct CDR3 sequences, approximately 6.8% of them appearing once. Overall study results and limits: At around two months after transplant, the alpha-beta T cells were reportedly derived from several hundred expanded clones that came from non-depleted graft cells. After transplant, high TCRbeta diversity at day 60 in some patients arose from surviving recipient T cells and thymic progenitors.

Trimming removed 0 bases from V and 4 bases from J, with 9 bases in between. The CDR3 is 14 residues long. Germline V gene lookup returns CDR1 SGHTA and CDR2 FQGNSA. The rearrangement joins TRBV7-2 to TRBJ1-2; maybe TRBD1 (5 bases). The clonotype comes from a girl less than two years old with combined immunodeficiency, due to receive a stem cell transplant. This specimen was PBMCs, taken before TCRalphabeta/CD19-depleted stem cell transplant. The CDR3 DNA reads as TGTGCCAGCAGCTTAGCGCCCAGGGTCTATGGCTACACCTTC. Protein sequence: CASSLAPRVYGYTF.